Listed below are T cell receptor beta chains from one sample, sequenced in a study of T-cell memory formation after mild COVID-19. TCRdb reanalysed the 5' RACE reads using MiXCR and keeps one entry per CDR3 protein. The table includes fewer than 700,000 distinct CDR3 sequences, approximately 19% detected once. Sequenced sample: PBMCs or a T cell subset sorted from them (not recorded which). The receptors originated from an adult woman who had mild COVID-19 (a few samples of this study predate the infection). Cell type and time point are not known. Each CDR3 is given with its conserved first and last residue. D genes are given only for firm matches. Some rows mark clone size as missing; the rest say once, few, many or name a class of expanded clone.

v_call	clone_size	d_call	cdr3_aa
TRBV29-1	-	-	CSGTLTGRDTGELFF
TRBV20-1	-	TRBD2	CSASRGGTLTDTQYF
TRBV6-5	few	-	CASSDRPTDTQYF
TRBV7-2	-	TRBD2	CASSLSGGGHNEQFF
TRBV6-5	-	TRBD1	CASSPAPGTGSQPQHF
TRBV7-8	few	-	CASSNDRLNTEAFF
TRBV29-1	-	-	CSLARGGTDTQYF
TRBV5-6	few	-	CASSLGRGLNQPQHF
TRBV4-3	few	TRBD1	CASSGRQGRLSTEAFF
TRBV10-3	few	-	CAISNTGRETQYF
TRBV9	-	-	CASSVEAANTEAFF
TRBV29-1	few	-	CSVGQTMNTEAFF
TRBV20-1	-	TRBD1	CSARDRNSNQPQHF
TRBV5-1	few	-	CASSLAPTGETQYF
TRBV5-1	-	-	CASSLAEDSHQGNSPLHF
TRBV5-1	few	TRBD2	CASSLTSGGSYNEQFF
TRBV29-1	few	TRBD1	CSVRPTTRDSYNEQFF
TRBV30	few	-	CAWGGPLGRNIQYF
TRBV24-1	few	-	CATSSGGRDTEAFF
TRBV9	-	-	CASSVQPSARAGELFF
TRBV19	few	TRBD1	CASSYGQGGTEAFF
TRBV7-8	few	TRBD2	CASSLGRRGGPYNEQFF
TRBV4-1	-	-	CASSQPGWKNQPQHF
TRBV7-9	-	TRBD1	CASSVRGLDEKLFF
TRBV7-8	once	-	CASSSGRVWRTGELFF
TRBV20-1	-	-	CSSTEGPYNEQFF
TRBV27	-	TRBD1	CASSLNRGFTYEQYF
TRBV4-2	-	-	CASSHPSGAGNTGELFF
TRBV12-3/TRBV12-4	few	-	CASSFTGSNTGELFF
TRBV7-8	-	TRBD1	CASSLDAQGSYSNQPQHF
TRBV10-3	-	-	CAISEASFDEQYF
TRBV29-1	few	-	CSVEVGQVHTF
TRBV29-1	few	-	CSVEGLGKGLDEKLFF